The rows below give T cell receptor beta chains drawn from one sample of a study of post-analysis software for immune sequencing data. TCRdb redid the calling of the PCR reads with MiXCR, one entry per CDR3 protein. The table records fewer than 850,000 distinct CDR3 sequences, roughly 27% of them present only once. Material for sequencing was blood. The receptors derive from a girl between 5 and 17 years old with multiple sclerosis. Both conserved end residues are part of each CDR3. The order of the fields is clone size, J gene, V gene, D gene, CDR3 length, CDR3 DNA, CDR3 protein. D genes are given only for firm matches. Expanded clones are given a class, and other clones once, few, many or no size at all.

clone_size: NA
j_call: TRBJ1-6
v_call: TRBV6-5
d_call: NA
cdr3_length: 13
cdr3_nt: TGTGCCAGCAGTAGGGACGGCAATTCACCCCTCCACTTT
cdr3_aa: CASSRDGNSPLHF

clone_size: NA
j_call: TRBJ2-1
v_call: TRBV20-1
d_call: TRBD2
cdr3_length: 14
cdr3_nt: TGCAGTGCTAGACCGGGACTAGCGGGGGCTGAGCAGTTCTTC
cdr3_aa: CSARPGLAGAEQFF

clone_size: NA
j_call: TRBJ2-3
v_call: TRBV20-1
d_call: TRBD2
cdr3_length: 15
cdr3_nt: TGCAGCTGGGCTAGCGGTTTTTCTAGCACAGATACGCAGTATTTT
cdr3_aa: CSWASGFSSTDTQYF

clone_size: NA
j_call: TRBJ2-1
v_call: TRBV20-1
d_call: TRBD1
cdr3_length: 17
cdr3_nt: TGCAGTGCTAGAGGTCCGACAGGGAAAAGCTCCTACAATGAGCAGTTCTTC
cdr3_aa: CSARGPTGKSSYNEQFF

clone_size: few
j_call: TRBJ1-1
v_call: TRBV12-3/TRBV12-4
d_call: NA
cdr3_length: 12
cdr3_nt: TGTGCCAGCAGTTTGGGTCTCCCAAAAGCTTTCTTT
cdr3_aa: CASSLGLPKAFF

clone_size: NA
j_call: TRBJ2-4
v_call: TRBV28
d_call: NA
cdr3_length: 11
cdr3_nt: TGTGCCAGCAGTCACCCAAGGGAGCAGTACTTC
cdr3_aa: CASSHPREQYF

clone_size: NA
j_call: TRBJ2-1
v_call: TRBV18
d_call: TRBD2
cdr3_length: 16
cdr3_nt: TGTGCCAGCTCACCAAGAAGCGGGAGTGTCAACAATGAGCAGTTCTTC
cdr3_aa: CASSPRSGSVNNEQFF

clone_size: NA
j_call: TRBJ2-3
v_call: TRBV7-9
d_call: NA
cdr3_length: 15
cdr3_nt: TGTGCCAGCAGCCCCACCAGGCTAGCTGGAGATACGCAGTATTTT
cdr3_aa: CASSPTRLAGDTQYF

clone_size: NA
j_call: TRBJ2-1
v_call: TRBV29-1
d_call: TRBD2
cdr3_length: 17
cdr3_nt: TGCAGCGTTGAAGGGGGGGAGGGTGCGAGCTCCTACAATGAGCAGTTCTTC
cdr3_aa: CSVEGGEGASSYNEQFF

clone_size: NA
j_call: TRBJ2-1
v_call: TRBV20-1
d_call: TRBD2
cdr3_length: 16
cdr3_nt: TGCAGTGCTAGAGCCCCCGGGACTAGCGAATACAATGAGCAGTTCTTC
cdr3_aa: CSARAPGTSEYNEQFF

clone_size: NA
j_call: TRBJ2-3
v_call: TRBV28
d_call: TRBD1
cdr3_length: 17
cdr3_nt: TGTGCCAGCAGTAAAAACCCGACAGGGGGTCTCGCAGATACGCAGTATTTT
cdr3_aa: CASSKNPTGGLADTQYF

clone_size: many
j_call: TRBJ1-1
v_call: TRBV5-1
d_call: NA
cdr3_length: 13
cdr3_nt: TGTGCCAGCAGCTTGGGGGGGAACACTGAAGCTTTCTTT
cdr3_aa: CASSLGGNTEAFF

clone_size: once
j_call: TRBJ2-3
v_call: TRBV24-1
d_call: TRBD1
cdr3_length: 13
cdr3_nt: TGTGCCACCAGCCCAACCGACAGGGCCCAGCAGTATTTT
cdr3_aa: CATSPTDRAQQYF

clone_size: few
j_call: TRBJ2-1
v_call: TRBV6-2/TRBV6-3
d_call: NA
cdr3_length: 18
cdr3_nt: TGTGCCAGCAGTTACTTTCAGGGGGGAGGGACCCTTTACAATGAGCAGTTCTTC
cdr3_aa: CASSYFQGGGTLYNEQFF

clone_size: NA
j_call: TRBJ2-2
v_call: TRBV10-3
d_call: TRBD2
cdr3_length: 15
cdr3_nt: TGTGCCATCAGAAGCGGGGGTTCGAACACCGGGGAGCTGTTTTTT
cdr3_aa: CAIRSGGSNTGELFF

clone_size: many
j_call: TRBJ2-3
v_call: TRBV4-1
d_call: NA
cdr3_length: 14
cdr3_nt: TGCGCCAGCAGCCAAGAAAGGACCACAGATACGCAGTATTTT
cdr3_aa: CASSQERTTDTQYF

clone_size: NA
j_call: TRBJ1-6
v_call: TRBV12-3/TRBV12-4
d_call: NA
cdr3_length: 10
cdr3_nt: TGTGCCAGCAGTAGCTCACCCCTCCACTTT
cdr3_aa: CASSSSPLHF

clone_size: NA
j_call: TRBJ1-4
v_call: TRBV12-3/TRBV12-4
d_call: NA
cdr3_length: 15
cdr3_nt: TGTGCCAGCACCCGGGCCCGGGGGCGCGTTGAAAAACTGTTTTTT
cdr3_aa: CASTRARGRVEKLFF

clone_size: few
j_call: TRBJ1-1
v_call: TRBV18
d_call: NA
cdr3_length: 12
cdr3_nt: TGTGCCAGCTCACCACTGGGCCCTGAAGCTTTCTTT
cdr3_aa: CASSPLGPEAFF

clone_size: few
j_call: TRBJ2-7
v_call: TRBV5-1
d_call: NA
cdr3_length: 14
cdr3_nt: TGCGCCAGCAGCCGGGGTCTTTTAGGCAACGAGCAGTACTTC
cdr3_aa: CASSRGLLGNEQYF

clone_size: NA
j_call: TRBJ2-1
v_call: TRBV4-2
d_call: TRBD2
cdr3_length: 15
cdr3_nt: TGTGCCAGCAGCCAAGGGACTAGCGGTACTCAGGAGCAGTTCTTC
cdr3_aa: CASSQGTSGTQEQFF

clone_size: few
j_call: TRBJ2-1
v_call: TRBV2
d_call: TRBD2
cdr3_length: 13
cdr3_nt: TGTGCCAGCAGTTCTAGCGGGGGGGATGAGCAGTTCTTC
cdr3_aa: CASSSSGGDEQFF

clone_size: NA
j_call: TRBJ2-5
v_call: TRBV28
d_call: NA
cdr3_length: 12
cdr3_nt: TGTGCCGGCAGTTTATCCCCTGAGACCCAGTACTTC
cdr3_aa: CAGSLSPETQYF

clone_size: NA
j_call: TRBJ2-4
v_call: TRBV9
d_call: TRBD1
cdr3_length: 16
cdr3_nt: TGTGCCAGCAGCGTGGGACAGGGGCTAGCCAAAAACATTCAGTACTTC
cdr3_aa: CASSVGQGLAKNIQYF

clone_size: NA
j_call: TRBJ1-2
v_call: TRBV7-2
d_call: NA
cdr3_length: 14
cdr3_nt: TGTGCCAGCAGCTTAGGTTCGGTAAACTATGGCTACACCTTC
cdr3_aa: CASSLGSVNYGYTF

clone_size: few
j_call: TRBJ2-1
v_call: TRBV24-1
d_call: TRBD2
cdr3_length: 15
cdr3_nt: TGTGCCACCAGTGATTTTCTAGCGGGGGTCAATGAGCAGTTCTTC
cdr3_aa: CATSDFLAGVNEQFF

clone_size: few
j_call: TRBJ2-7
v_call: TRBV28
d_call: TRBD1
cdr3_length: 14
cdr3_nt: TGTGCCAGCAGTATGCATGCCGGGACAGGGGAGCAGTACTTC
cdr3_aa: CASSMHAGTGEQYF

clone_size: few
j_call: TRBJ1-4
v_call: TRBV28
d_call: NA
cdr3_length: 14
cdr3_nt: TGTGCCAGCAGTGCTACCGGGACGCGCGAAAAACTGTTTTTT
cdr3_aa: CASSATGTREKLFF

clone_size: few
j_call: TRBJ2-2
v_call: TRBV12-3/TRBV12-4
d_call: TRBD2
cdr3_length: 17
cdr3_nt: TGTGCCAGCACCCAAACTAGCGGGGGGTCCTTTACCGGGGAGCTGTTTTTT
cdr3_aa: CASTQTSGGSFTGELFF

clone_size: many
j_call: TRBJ2-5
v_call: TRBV9
d_call: NA
cdr3_length: 15
cdr3_nt: TGTGCCAGCAGCGTAGCGGCTGGGTACCAAGAGACCCAGTACTTC
cdr3_aa: CASSVAAGYQETQYF

clone_size: NA
j_call: TRBJ2-3
v_call: TRBV19
d_call: TRBD2
cdr3_length: 15
cdr3_nt: TGTGCCAGTAGTAAAAGCGGGAGTGACACAGATACGCAGTATTTT
cdr3_aa: CASSKSGSDTDTQYF

clone_size: NA
j_call: TRBJ2-7
v_call: TRBV27
d_call: TRBD2
cdr3_length: 13
cdr3_nt: TGTGCCAGCAGCCTGACTAGCGCCCACGAGCAGTACTTC
cdr3_aa: CASSLTSAHEQYF

clone_size: few
j_call: TRBJ1-1
v_call: TRBV3-1
d_call: NA
cdr3_length: 15
cdr3_nt: TGTGCCAGCAGCCCCTTGCTGCAGTCGAACACTGAAGCTTTCTTT
cdr3_aa: CASSPLLQSNTEAFF

clone_size: NA
j_call: TRBJ2-7
v_call: TRBV12-3/TRBV12-4
d_call: TRBD1
cdr3_length: 13
cdr3_nt: TGTGCCAGCAGTCCGACAGGGGTGGACGAGCAGTACTTC
cdr3_aa: CASSPTGVDEQYF

clone_size: NA
j_call: TRBJ2-5
v_call: TRBV3-1
d_call: NA
cdr3_length: 15
cdr3_nt: TGTGCCAGCAGCCAAGATCCGGGGGCCCCGGAGACCCAGTACTTC
cdr3_aa: CASSQDPGAPETQYF